This TCR beta chain was found in a study of cytomegalovirus exposure and HLA in healthy donors. Comments on this clone: Its antigen remains unidentified.

The study, taken as a whole, reports: For TCR beta chains, V- and J-gene trimming was later linked to a missense DCLRE1C variant. Association with HLA alleles at 0.05 false discovery rate was found for around 17,000 TCR beta sequences in a later analysis. It was taken for granted in presence/absence analyses that sequencing depth across donors was roughly uniform. A later analysis showed that HLA-associated TCR beta chains had undergone more clonal expansion than equally common others.

It was with 60 Vbeta and 13 Jbeta primers that the PCR ran. The table came from immunoSEQ multiplex PCR; TCRdb's copy has only in-frame clones and leaves some out. The table lists roughly 59,000 clones, almost 70% of them singletons, with 17% in the top ten. V lost 6 bases to trimming and J lost 6 bases, with 12 bases between them. CDR3 length equals 13 residues. CDR1 is MNHEY and CDR2 is SMNVEV in the germline V gene (reference sequence). Sequenced sample: PBMCs. The clonotype comes from a man aged 35 to 55 in good health and CMV-seropositive. The chain uses TRBV27 and TRBJ1-5; D is perhaps TRBD1 (5 bases). The chain's CDR3 is CASRQGFSQPQHF. In nucleotides, the CDR3 is TGTGCCAGCAGGCAGGGTTTCAGTCAGCCCCAGCATTTT.